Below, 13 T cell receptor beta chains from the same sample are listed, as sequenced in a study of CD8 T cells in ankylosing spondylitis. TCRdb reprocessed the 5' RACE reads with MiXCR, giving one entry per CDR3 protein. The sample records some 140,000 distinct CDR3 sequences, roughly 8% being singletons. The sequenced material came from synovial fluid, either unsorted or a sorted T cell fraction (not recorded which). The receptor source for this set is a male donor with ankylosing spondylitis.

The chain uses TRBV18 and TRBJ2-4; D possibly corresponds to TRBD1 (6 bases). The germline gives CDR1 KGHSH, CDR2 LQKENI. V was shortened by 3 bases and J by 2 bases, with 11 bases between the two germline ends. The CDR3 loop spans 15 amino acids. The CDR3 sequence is CASSPWTVSKNIQYF. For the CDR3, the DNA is TGTGCCAGCTCACCCTGGACAGTTTCCAAAAACATTCAGTACTTC.

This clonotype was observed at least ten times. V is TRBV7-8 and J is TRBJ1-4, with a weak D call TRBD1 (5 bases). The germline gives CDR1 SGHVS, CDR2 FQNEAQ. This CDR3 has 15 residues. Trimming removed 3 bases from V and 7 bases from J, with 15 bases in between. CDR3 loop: CASSFPPGRSEKLFF. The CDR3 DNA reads TGTGCCAGCAGCTTCCCGCCAGGGAGGAGTGAAAAACTGTTTTTT.

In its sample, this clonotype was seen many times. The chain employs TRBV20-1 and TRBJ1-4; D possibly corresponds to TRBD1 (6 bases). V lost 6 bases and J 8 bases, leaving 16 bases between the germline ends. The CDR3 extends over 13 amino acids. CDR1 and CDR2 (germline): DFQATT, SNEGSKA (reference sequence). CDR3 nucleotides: TGCAGTGCCCTTAACAGGGATGGCGAAAAACTGTTTTTT. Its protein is CSALNRDGEKLFF.

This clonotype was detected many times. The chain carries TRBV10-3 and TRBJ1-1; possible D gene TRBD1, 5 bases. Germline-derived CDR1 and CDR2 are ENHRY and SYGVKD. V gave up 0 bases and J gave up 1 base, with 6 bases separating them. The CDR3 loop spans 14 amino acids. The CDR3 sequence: CAISESQGNTEAFF. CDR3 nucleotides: TGTGCCATCAGTGAGTCTCAGGGGAACACTGAAGCTTTCTTT.

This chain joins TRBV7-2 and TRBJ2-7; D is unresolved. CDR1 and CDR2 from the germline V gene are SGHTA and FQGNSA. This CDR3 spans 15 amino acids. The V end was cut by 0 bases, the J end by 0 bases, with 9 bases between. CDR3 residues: CASSLARTASYEQYF. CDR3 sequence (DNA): TGTGCCAGCAGCTTAGCGCGTACAGCCTCCTACGAGCAGTACTTC.

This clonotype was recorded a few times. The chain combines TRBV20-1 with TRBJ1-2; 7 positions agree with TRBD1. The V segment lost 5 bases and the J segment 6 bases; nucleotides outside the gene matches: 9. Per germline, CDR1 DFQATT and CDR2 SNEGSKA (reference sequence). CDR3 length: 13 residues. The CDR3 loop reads CSAYDRDRHGYTF. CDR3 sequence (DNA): TGCAGTGCTTACGACAGGGATCGACATGGCTACACCTTC.

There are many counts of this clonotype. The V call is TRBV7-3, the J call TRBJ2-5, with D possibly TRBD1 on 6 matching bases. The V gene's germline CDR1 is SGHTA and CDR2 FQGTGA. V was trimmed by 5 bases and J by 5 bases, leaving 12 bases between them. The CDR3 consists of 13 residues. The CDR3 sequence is CASSQGHSETQYF. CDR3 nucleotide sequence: TGTGCCAGCAGCCAGGGACACAGTGAGACCCAGTACTTC.

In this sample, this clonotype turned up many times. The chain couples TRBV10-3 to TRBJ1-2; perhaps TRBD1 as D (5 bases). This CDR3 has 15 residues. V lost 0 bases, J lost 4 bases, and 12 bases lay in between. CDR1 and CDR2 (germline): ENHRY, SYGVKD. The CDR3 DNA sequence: TGTGCCATCAGTGAGTCGATCGGCGGGGGCTATGGCTACACCTTC. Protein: CAISESIGGGYGYTF.

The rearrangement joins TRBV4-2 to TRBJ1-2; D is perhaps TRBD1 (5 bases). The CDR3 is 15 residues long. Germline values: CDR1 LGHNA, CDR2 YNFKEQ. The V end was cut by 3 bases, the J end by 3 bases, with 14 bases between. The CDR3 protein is CASSQHQGGDYGYTF. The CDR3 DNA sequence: TGTGCCAGCAGCCAGCACCAGGGAGGCGACTATGGCTACACCTTC.

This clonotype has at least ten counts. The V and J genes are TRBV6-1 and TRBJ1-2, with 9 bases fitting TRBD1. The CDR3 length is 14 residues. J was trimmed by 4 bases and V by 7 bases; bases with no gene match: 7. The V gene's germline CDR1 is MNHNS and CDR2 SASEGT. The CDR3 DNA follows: TGTGCCAGCAATCCAACAGGGGGCGGCTATGGCTACACCTTC. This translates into CASNPTGGGYGYTF.

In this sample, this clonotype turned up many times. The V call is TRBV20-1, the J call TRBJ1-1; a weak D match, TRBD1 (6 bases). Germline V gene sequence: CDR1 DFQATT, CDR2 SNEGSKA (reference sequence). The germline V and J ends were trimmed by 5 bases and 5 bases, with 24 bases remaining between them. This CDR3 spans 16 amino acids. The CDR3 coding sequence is TGCAGTGCTCTGCTAACAGGGAGAAGGCAATTGACTGAAGCTTTCTTT. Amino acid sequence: CSALLTGRRQLTEAFF.

CDR3 DNA: TGCAGTCCCTTGGGACCGGGAGCCGAGCAGTACTTC. Translating gives CSPLGPGAEQYF. The chain couples TRBV20-1 to TRBJ2-7; D perhaps matches TRBD2 (6 bases). The CDR3 extends over 12 amino acids. V lost 8 bases to trimming and J lost 6 bases, with 17 bases between them. Per germline, CDR1 DFQATT and CDR2 SNEGSKA (reference sequence).

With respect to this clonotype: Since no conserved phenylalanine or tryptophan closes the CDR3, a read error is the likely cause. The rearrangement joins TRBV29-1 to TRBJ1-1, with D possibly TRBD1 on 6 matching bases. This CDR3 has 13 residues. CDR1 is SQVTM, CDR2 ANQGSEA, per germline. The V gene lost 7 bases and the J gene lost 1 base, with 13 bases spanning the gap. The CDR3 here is CSAERTANTEAFS. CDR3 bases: TGCAGCGCTGAGCGGACAGCGAACACTGAAGCTTTCTCT.